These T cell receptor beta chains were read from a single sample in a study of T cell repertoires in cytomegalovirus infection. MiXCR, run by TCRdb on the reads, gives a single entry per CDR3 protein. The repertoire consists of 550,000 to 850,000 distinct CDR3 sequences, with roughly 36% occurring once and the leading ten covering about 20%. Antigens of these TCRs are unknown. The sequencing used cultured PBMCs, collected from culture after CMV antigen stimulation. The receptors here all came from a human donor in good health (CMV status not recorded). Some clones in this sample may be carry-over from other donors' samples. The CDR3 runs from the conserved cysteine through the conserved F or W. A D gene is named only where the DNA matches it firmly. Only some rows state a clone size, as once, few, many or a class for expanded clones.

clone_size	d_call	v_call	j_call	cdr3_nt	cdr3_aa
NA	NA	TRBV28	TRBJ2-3	TGTGCCAGCAGTTTTGGGGCCCTTATCACAGATACGCAGTATTTT	CASSFGALITDTQYF
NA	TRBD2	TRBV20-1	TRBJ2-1	TGCAGTGCCATGCGGGGACTAGCGATGGGGAATGAGCAGTTCTTC	CSAMRGLAMGNEQFF
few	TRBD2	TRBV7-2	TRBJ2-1	TGTGCCAGCAGTAGCGGGAGGGCAAGCAATGAGCAGTTCTTC	CASSSGRASNEQFF
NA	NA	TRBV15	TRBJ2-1	TGTGCCACCAGCAGAGGACAGAGCTCCTACAATGAGCAGTTCTTC	CATSRGQSSYNEQFF
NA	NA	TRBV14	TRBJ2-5	TGTGCCAGCAGCCAAGTCAACCAAGAGACCCAGTACTTC	CASSQVNQETQYF
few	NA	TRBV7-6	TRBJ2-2	TGTGCCAGCAGCGCCAAAACTTCGAACACCGGGGAGCTGTTTTTT	CASSAKTSNTGELFF
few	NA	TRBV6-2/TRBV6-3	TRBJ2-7	TGTGCCAGCAGCCCCCCCTATGGACTACGCGAGCAGTACTTC	CASSPPYGLREQYF
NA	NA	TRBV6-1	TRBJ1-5	TGTGCCAGCAGGACCGAACAGTTCGGCCTTAGGAGTGCAAATCAGCCCCAGCATTTT	CASRTEQFGLRSANQPQHF
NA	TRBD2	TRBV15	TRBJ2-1	TGTGCCACCAGCAGAGATTCGAGACTAGCGGGGGGGCCGGCGTTCTTC	CATSRDSRLAGGPAFF
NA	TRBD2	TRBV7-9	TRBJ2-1	TGTGCCAGCAGCTTAAAAGGAGCGGGAGTCCCCACCGATTACAATGAGCAGTTCTTC	CASSLKGAGVPTDYNEQFF
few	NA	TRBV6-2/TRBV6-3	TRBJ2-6	TGTGCCAGCATGTTGGTGTCTGGGGCCAACGTCCTGACTTTC	CASMLVSGANVLTF
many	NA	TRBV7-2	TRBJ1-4	TGTGCCAGCGGCCAAGGGGCTAATGAAAAACTGTTTTTT	CASGQGANEKLFF
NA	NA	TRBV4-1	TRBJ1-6	TGCGCCAGCAGCCAAGATAGTACAGGGAGGATTTCACCCCTCCACTTT	CASSQDSTGRISPLHF
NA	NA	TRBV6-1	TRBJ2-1	TGTGCCAGCAGTTTGAGGAGGGTATCGATTGATGAGCAGTTCTTC	CASSLRRVSIDEQFF
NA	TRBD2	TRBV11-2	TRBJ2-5	TGTGCCAGCAGCTTAGAAATAGCGGGGGGGCTTGAGACCCAGTACTTC	CASSLEIAGGLETQYF
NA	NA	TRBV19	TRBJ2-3	TGTGCCAGTACCCCCGGGAGTTGGGCAGATACGCAGTATTTT	CASTPGSWADTQYF
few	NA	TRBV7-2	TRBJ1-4	TGTGCCAGCAGCTTGAAGGTTTCGGAAAAACTGTTTTTT	CASSLKVSEKLFF
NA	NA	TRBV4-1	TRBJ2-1	TGCGCCAGCAGCCAAGAGGCGCCGTTAGGGCAGTTCTTC	CASSQEAPLGQFF
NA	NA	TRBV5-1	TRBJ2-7	TGCGCCAGCAGCTTGGGTTCGACGGAAACCTACGAGCAGTACTTC	CASSLGSTETYEQYF
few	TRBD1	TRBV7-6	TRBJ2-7	TGTGCCAGCAGCTCCCCCCTAAAAGACAGGGCCTACGAGCAGTACTTC	CASSSPLKDRAYEQYF
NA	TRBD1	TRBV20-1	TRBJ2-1	TGCAGTGCTAACCGAGACAGGGTGAATGAGCAGTTCTTC	CSANRDRVNEQFF
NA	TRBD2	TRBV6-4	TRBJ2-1	TGTGCCAGCAGTGACTCTAGCGGGAATGAGCAGTTCTTC	CASSDSSGNEQFF
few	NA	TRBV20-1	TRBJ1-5	TGCAGTGCTAGAAGATGGCTGGGAGATCAGCCCCAGCATTTT	CSARRWLGDQPQHF
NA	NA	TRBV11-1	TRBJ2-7	TGTGCCAGCAGCTCTGGACGCAGTAGACACGAGCAGTACTTC	CASSSGRSRHEQYF
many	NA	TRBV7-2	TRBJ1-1	TGTGCCAGCAGCTTTAGCGAGCGGACTGAAGCTTTCTTT	CASSFSERTEAFF
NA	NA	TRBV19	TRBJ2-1	TGTGCCAGTAGTATATCCGGGTGGTACAATGAGCAGTTCTTC	CASSISGWYNEQFF
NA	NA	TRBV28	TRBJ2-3	TGTGCCAGCAGTGGGGTTCCTCCCACAGATACGCAGTATTTT	CASSGVPPTDTQYF
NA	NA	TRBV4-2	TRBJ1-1	TGTGCCAGCAGCCAAGATCCACGCACCGTGAACACTGAAGCTTTCTTT	CASSQDPRTVNTEAFF
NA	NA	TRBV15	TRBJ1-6	TGTGCCACCAGCAGAGATATGAGCTATAATTCACCCCTCCACTTT	CATSRDMSYNSPLHF
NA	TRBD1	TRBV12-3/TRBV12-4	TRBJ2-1	TGTGCCAGCAGCAAACAGGGGAGCTCCTACAATGAGCAGTTCTTC	CASSKQGSSYNEQFF
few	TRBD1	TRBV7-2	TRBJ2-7	TGTGCCAGCAGCTACGACAGGGGGGGCTCCTACGAGCAGTACTTC	CASSYDRGGSYEQYF
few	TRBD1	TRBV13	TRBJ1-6	TGTGCCAGCAGACTATATCCCGGGACAGGGGGCCGTGGTTATAATTCACCCCTCCACTTT	CASRLYPGTGGRGYNSPLHF
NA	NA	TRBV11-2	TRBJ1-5	TGTGCCAGCAGCTACAATTCTCTATCAGCGGATCAGCCCCAGCATTTT	CASSYNSLSADQPQHF
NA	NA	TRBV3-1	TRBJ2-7	TGTGCCAGCAGCCAAGAAGCACAGTCTTACGAGCAGTACTTC	CASSQEAQSYEQYF
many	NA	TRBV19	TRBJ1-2	TGTGCCAGTAGGGGAGACAGGTTCGTTGGCTATGGCTACACCTTC	CASRGDRFVGYGYTF
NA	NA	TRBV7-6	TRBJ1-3	TGTGCCAGCAGCCCGGGTAGTCGAGGCTATGGAAACACCATATATTTT	CASSPGSRGYGNTIYF
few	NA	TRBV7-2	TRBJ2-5	TGTGCCAGCAGCCAAACTAGCTTTCAAGAGACCCAGTACTTC	CASSQTSFQETQYF
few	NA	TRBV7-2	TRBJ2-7	TGTGCCAGCAGCTTAGGAGGGGGGAGACAGTACTTC	CASSLGGGRQYF
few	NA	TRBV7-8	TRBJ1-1	TGTGCCAGCAGCCCATTCAGGGGTTTTGGCACTGAAGCTTTCTTT	CASSPFRGFGTEAFF
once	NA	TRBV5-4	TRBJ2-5	TGTGCCAGCAGCTTGTTCAACCAAGAGACCCAGTACTTC	CASSLFNQETQYF
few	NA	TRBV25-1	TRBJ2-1	TGTGCCAGCACTCGACACGAATACAATGAGCAGTTCTTC	CASTRHEYNEQFF